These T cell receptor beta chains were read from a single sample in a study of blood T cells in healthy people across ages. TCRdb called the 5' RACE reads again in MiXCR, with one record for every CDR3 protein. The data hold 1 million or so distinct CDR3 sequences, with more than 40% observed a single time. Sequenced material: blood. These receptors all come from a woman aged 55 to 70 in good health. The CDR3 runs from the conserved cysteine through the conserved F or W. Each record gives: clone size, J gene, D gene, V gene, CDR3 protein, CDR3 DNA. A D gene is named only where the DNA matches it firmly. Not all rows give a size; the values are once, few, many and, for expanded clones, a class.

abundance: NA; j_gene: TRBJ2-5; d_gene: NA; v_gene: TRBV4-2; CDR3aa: CASSQGQLMGETQYF; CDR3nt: TGTGCCAGCAGCCAAGGACAGCTAATGGGAGAGACCCAGTACTTC
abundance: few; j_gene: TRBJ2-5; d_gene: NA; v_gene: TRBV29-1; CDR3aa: CSVGGHPNEQYF; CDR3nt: TGCAGCGTTGGCGGCCACCCAAATGAGCAGTACTTC
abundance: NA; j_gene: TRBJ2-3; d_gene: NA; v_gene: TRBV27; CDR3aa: CASTKPGLPDTQYF; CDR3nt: TGTGCCAGTACCAAACCGGGACTGCCAGATACGCAGTATTTT
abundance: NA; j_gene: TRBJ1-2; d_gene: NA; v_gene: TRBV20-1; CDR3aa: CSARVVGSNYGYTF; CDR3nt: TGCAGTGCTAGAGTGGTTGGGAGTAACTATGGCTACACCTTC
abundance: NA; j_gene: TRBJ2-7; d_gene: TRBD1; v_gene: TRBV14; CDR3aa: CASSQLSPGTAYF; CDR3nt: TGTGCCAGCAGCCAGCTTTCCCCCGGGACAGCGTACTTC
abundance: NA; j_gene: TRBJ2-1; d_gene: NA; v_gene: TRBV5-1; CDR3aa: CASSSPRVEQFF; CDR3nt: TGCGCCAGCAGCTCCCCTCGGGTAGAGCAGTTCTTC
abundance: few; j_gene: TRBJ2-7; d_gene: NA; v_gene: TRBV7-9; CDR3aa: CASSPGSSELQYF; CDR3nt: TGTGCCAGCAGTCCCGGGTCCTCGGAATTGCAGTACTTC
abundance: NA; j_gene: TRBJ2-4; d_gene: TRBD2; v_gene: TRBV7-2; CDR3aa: CASSFSSGRGAKNIQYF; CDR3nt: TGTGCCAGCAGCTTTTCCAGCGGGAGAGGCGCCAAAAACATTCAGTACTTC
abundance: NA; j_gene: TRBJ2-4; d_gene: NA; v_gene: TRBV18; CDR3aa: CASSPGRTQNIQYF; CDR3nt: TGTGCCAGCTCACCAGGCAGAACCCAAAACATTCAGTACTTC
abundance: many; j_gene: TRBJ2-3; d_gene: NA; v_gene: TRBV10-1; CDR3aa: CASSEREDTQYF; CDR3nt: TGTGCCAGCAGTGAAAGGGAAGATACGCAGTATTTT
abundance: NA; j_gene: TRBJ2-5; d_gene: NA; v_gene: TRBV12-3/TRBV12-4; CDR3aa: CASSVEVVGTQYF; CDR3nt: TGTGCCAGCAGTGTGGAGGTTGTGGGGACCCAGTACTTC
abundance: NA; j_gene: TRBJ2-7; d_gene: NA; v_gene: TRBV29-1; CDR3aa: CSVNGRARSYEQYF; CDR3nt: TGCAGCGTTAACGGACGAGCGCGATCCTACGAGCAGTACTTC
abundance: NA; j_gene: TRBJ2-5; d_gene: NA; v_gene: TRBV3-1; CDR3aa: CASSQGTIEQYF; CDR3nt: TGTGCCAGCAGCCAAGGGACCATAGAGCAGTACTTC
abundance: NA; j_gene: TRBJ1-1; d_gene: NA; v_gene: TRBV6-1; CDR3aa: CASSVQRLNTEAFF; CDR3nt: TGTGCCAGCAGTGTACAGAGATTGAACACTGAAGCTTTCTTT
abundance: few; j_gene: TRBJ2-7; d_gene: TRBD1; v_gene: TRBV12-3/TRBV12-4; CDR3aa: CASSHVPGQGAYEQYF; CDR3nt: TGTGCCAGCAGTCACGTCCCGGGACAGGGAGCCTACGAGCAGTACTTC
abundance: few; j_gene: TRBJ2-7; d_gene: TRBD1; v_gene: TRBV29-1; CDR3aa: CSVEPGGAGYEQYF; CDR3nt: TGCAGCGTTGAACCAGGGGGCGCAGGGTACGAGCAGTACTTC
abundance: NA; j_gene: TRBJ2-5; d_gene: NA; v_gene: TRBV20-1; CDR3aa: CSASIGRRGETQYF; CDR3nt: TGCAGTGCTAGTATAGGGAGGAGGGGGGAGACCCAGTACTTC
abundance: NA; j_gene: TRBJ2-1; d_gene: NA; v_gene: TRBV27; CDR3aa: CASSRAGNHEQFF; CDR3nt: TGTGCCAGCAGTCGGGCGGGGAACCATGAGCAGTTCTTC
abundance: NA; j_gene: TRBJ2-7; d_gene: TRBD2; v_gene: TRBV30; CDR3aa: CAWIRTSGSGEQYF; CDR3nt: TGTGCCTGGATAAGGACTAGCGGGAGTGGCGAGCAGTACTTC
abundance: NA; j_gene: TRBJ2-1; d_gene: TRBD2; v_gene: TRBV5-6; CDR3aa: CASSLAGGSGGNNEQFF; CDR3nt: TGTGCCAGCAGCTTGGCCGGAGGTAGCGGGGGAAACAATGAGCAGTTCTTC
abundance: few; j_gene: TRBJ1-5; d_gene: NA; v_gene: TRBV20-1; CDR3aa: CSARELPRGSNQPQHF; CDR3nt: TGCAGTGCTAGAGAATTGCCCCGAGGGAGCAATCAGCCCCAGCATTTT
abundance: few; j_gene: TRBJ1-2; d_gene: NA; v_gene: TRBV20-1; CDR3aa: CSARDPRGGGTYGYTF; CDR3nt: TGCAGTGCTAGAGACCCCCGGGGCGGAGGAACCTATGGCTACACCTTC
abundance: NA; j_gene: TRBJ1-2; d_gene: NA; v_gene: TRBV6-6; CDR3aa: CAGSYADRDPNYGYTF; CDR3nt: TGTGCCGGCAGTTACGCGGACCGGGACCCCAACTATGGCTACACCTTC
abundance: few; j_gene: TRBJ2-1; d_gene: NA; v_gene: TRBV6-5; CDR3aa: CASSYEFAGAGEQFF; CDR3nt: TGTGCCAGCAGTTACGAGTTCGCAGGGGCGGGTGAGCAGTTCTTC
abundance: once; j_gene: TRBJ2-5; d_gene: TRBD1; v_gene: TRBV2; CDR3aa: CASSWGASRGQETQYF; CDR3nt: TGTGCCAGCTCCTGGGGAGCCTCCAGGGGGCAAGAGACCCAGTACTTC
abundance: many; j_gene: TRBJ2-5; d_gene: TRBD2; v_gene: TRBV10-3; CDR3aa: CAISAASGKQETQYF; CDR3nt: TGTGCCATCAGTGCCGCTAGCGGGAAACAAGAGACCCAGTACTTC
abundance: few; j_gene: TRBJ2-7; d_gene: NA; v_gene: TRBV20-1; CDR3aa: CSARISSYEQYF; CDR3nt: TGCAGTGCTAGGATAAGCTCCTACGAGCAGTACTTC
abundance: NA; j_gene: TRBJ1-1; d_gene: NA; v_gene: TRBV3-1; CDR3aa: CASSATPNTEAFF; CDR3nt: TGTGCCAGCAGCGCTACACCGAACACTGAAGCTTTCTTT
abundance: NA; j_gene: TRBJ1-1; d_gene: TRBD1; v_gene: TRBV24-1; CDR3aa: CATSDTPGQGGTEAFF; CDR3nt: TGTGCCACCAGTGATACCCCGGGACAGGGAGGGACTGAAGCTTTCTTT
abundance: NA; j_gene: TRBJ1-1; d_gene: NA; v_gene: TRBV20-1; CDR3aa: CSARGDAARDGVNTEAFF; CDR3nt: TGCAGTGCTAGAGGGGACGCGGCTCGGGACGGCGTGAACACTGAAGCTTTCTTT
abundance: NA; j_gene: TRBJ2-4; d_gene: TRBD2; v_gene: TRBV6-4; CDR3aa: CASSDGLAVTKNIQYF; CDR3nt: TGTGCCAGCAGTGATGGGCTAGCGGTTACCAAAAACATTCAGTACTTC
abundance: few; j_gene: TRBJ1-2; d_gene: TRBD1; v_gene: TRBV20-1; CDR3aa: CSARQGNGYTF; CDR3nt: TGCAGTGCCCGACAGGGGAATGGCTACACCTTC
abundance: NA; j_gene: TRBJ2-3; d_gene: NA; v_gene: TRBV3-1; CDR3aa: CASSQRFAPDTQYF; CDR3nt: TGTGCCAGCAGCCAAAGGTTCGCTCCAGATACGCAGTATTTT
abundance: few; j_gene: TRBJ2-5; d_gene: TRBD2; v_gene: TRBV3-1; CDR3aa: CASSQSEVAGETQYF; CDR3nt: TGTGCCAGCAGCCAGTCCGAGGTAGCGGGAGAGACCCAGTACTTC